The clone carrying this TCR beta chain showed up just a few times. Its antigen remains unidentified. This sample is part of a study of cytomegalovirus exposure and HLA in healthy donors. PCR employed 60 Vbeta and 13 Jbeta primers. Clones were read by immunoSEQ multiplex PCR, and TCRdb kept only the in-frame ones, dropping some. This sample has some 150,000 clones; roughly 85% occur once, and the top ten carry approximately 1.5%. Notes on the study in general: Published work reported that the classifier diagnosed cytomegalovirus status with high specificity and sensitivity.

CDR3 size: 16 residues. Germline CDR1 reads SEHNR; CDR2 reads FQNEAQ (reference sequence). V was trimmed by 3 bases and J by 5 bases, leaving 19 bases between them. V gene TRBV7-9 combines with J gene TRBJ1-2; no firm D call. The TCR was taken from a male donor in good health and CMV-seronegative. Material: PBMCs. The CDR3, as DNA: TGTGCCAGCAGCTTGTGGCCCGCGCGGGTTTCTTATGGCTACACCTTC. Amino acids: CASSLWPARVSYGYTF.